The 9 T cell receptor beta chains below all came from one sample that was sequenced in a study of blood T cells in healthy people across ages. A sample-barcoded 5' primer and a J-beta primer mix were used in a second PCR of about 6 to 12 cycles. TCRdb re-called the 5' RACE reads through MiXCR, storing one row per CDR3 protein. The data hold about 1.5 million distinct CDR3 sequences, with under 55% observed a single time. Specimen: blood. These receptors all stem from a woman aged 18-29 years in good health.

The chain joins TRBV6-2 or TRBV6-3 to TRBJ2-1; TRBD2 matches at 8 bases. The CDR3 covers 15 residues. V lost 6 bases, J lost 0 bases, and 4 bases stayed unmatched. Germline V gene data show CDR1 as MNHEY and CDR2 as SVGEGT. CDR3: CASSRTSPSYNEQFF. The CDR3 bases are TGTGCCAGCAGCCGGACTAGCCCCTCCTACAATGAGCAGTTCTTC.

Of note for this clonotype: The junction does not match germline at one end; this may be a read error. The chain uses TRBV25-1 and TRBJ1-2; no reliable D call. From germline, CDR1 is MGHDK and CDR2 SYGVNS. The CDR3 length is 15 residues. CDR3 coding DNA: TGTGCCAGCAGTGAAACCCCAGGAGGGAACTATGGCTACACTTTC. Translating it yields CASSETPGGNYGYTF.

On this clonotype: This may come from a read error, since a much larger clone is one base off. The chain couples TRBV20-1 to TRBJ1-2; possible D gene TRBD1, 5 bases. The germline V gene encodes CDR1 DFQATT and CDR2 SNEGSKA (reference sequence). V gave up 6 bases and J gave up 5 bases, with 19 bases separating them. The CDR3 consists of 14 residues. This chain's CDR3 is CSAQLGDRYYGYTF. The CDR3 bases are TGCAGTGCGCAACTCGGGGACCGCTATTATGGCTACACCTTC.

This clonotype was detected once. One base away lies a much larger clone, so this may be a sequencing read error. CDR3 DNA sequence: TGTGCCGGCAGCCAATGGACTCCTATCTTCTACAATGAGCAGTTCTTC. Protein product: CAGSQWTPIFYNEQFF. The chain recombines TRBV5-6 with TRBJ2-1; D is possibly TRBD2 (5 bases). The germline V gene encodes CDR1 SGHDT and CDR2 YYEEEE. The CDR3 is 16 amino acids. Full variable domain (remainder filled in from reference TRBV5-6 and TRBJ2-1): DAGVTQSPTHLIKTRGQQVTLRCSPKSGHDTVSWYQQALGQGPQFIFQYYEEEERQRGNFPDRFSGHQFPNYSSELNVNALLLGDSALYLCAGSQWTPIFYNEQFFGPGTRLTVL.

This clonotype was picked up a small number of times. The chain recombines TRBV12-3 or TRBV12-4 with TRBJ2-7; 12 bases map to TRBD2. The length of the CDR3 is 12 residues. The ends lost 5 bases at V and 10 bases at J; junction bases unmatched: 3. CDR3 loop: CASSRLAGVQYF. The CDR3 DNA sequence: TGTGCCAGCAGTAGACTAGCGGGAGTTCAGTACTTC.

This clonotype was observed a few times. This chain joins TRBV20-1 and TRBJ2-1; 9 bases are a match to TRBD2. CDR3 size: 16 residues. CDR1 is DFQATT, CDR2 SNEGSKA, per germline (reference sequence). The J segment lost 2 bases and the V segment lost 1 base, leaving 6 bases of the junction unmatched. The CDR3: CSARVGLAGPYNEQFF. The CDR3 bases are TGCAGTGCTAGAGTTGGGCTAGCGGGACCCTACAATGAGCAGTTCTTC.

This clonotype appeared once. The genes are TRBV29-1 and TRBJ1-6; no reliable D call. V was pared by 5 bases and J by 0 bases, with 14 bases between. Germline V lookup: CDR1 SQVTM, CDR2 ANQGSEA. The CDR3 length is 16 residues. The CDR3 loop is CSVLSPMSSYNSPLHF. The CDR3 nucleotides read TGCAGCGTTCTGTCTCCGATGAGCTCCTATAATTCACCCCTCCACTTT. Based on the CDR3 plus reference TRBV29-1 and TRBJ1-6, the full variable domain is SAVISQKPSRDICQRGTSLTIQCQVDSQVTMMFWYRQQPGQSLTLIATANQGSEATYESGFVIDKFPISRPNLTFSTLTVSNMSPEDSSIYLCSVLSPMSSYNSPLHFGNGTRLTVT.

The table lists this clonotype with a few counts. The gene calls are TRBV28 and TRBJ1-1; perhaps TRBD1 as D (6 bases). V was clipped by 6 bases and J by 4 bases, with 15 bases between them. Germline V gene sequence: CDR1 MDHEN, CDR2 SYDVKM. The CDR3 runs to 14 residues. The CDR3: CASSQTGLVTEAFF. DNA for the CDR3: TGTGCCAGCAGCCAAACAGGGTTGGTCACTGAAGCTTTCTTT.

The rearrangement joins TRBV7-2 to TRBJ1-2; no clear D gene. Germline lookup yields CDR1 SGHTA and CDR2 FQGNSA. Trimming shortened V by 5 bases and J by 5 bases, and 12 bases separated the two germline ends. The CDR3 loop spans 13 amino acids. The CDR3 bases are TGTGCCAGCAGCGTAAACGGAATATATGGCTACACCTTC. Translated: CASSVNGIYGYTF.